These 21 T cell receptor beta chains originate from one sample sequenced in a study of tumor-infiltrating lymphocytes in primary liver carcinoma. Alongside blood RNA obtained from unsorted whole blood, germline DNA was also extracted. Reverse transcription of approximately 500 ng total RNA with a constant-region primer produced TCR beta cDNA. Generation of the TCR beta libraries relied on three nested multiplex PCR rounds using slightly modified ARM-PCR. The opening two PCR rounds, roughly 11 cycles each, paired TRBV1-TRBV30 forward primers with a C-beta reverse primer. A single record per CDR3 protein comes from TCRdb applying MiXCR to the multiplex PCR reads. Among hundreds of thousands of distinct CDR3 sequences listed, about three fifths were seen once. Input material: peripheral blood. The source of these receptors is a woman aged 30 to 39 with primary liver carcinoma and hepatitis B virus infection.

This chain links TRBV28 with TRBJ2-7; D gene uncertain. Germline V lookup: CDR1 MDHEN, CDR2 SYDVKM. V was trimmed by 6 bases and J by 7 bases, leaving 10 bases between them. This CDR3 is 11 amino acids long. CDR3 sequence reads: CASRYLDEQYF. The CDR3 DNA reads TGTGCCAGCAGGTATCTGGATGAGCAGTACTTC.

The CDR3 region has the DNA TGTGCCAACACTGGGGCTTACACAGATACGCAGTATTTT. Its protein is CANTGAYTDTQYF. The chain recombines TRBV6-1 with TRBJ2-3; D is possibly TRBD1 (5 bases). The CDR3 extends over 13 amino acids. V lost 10 bases to trimming and J lost 2 bases, with 13 bases between them. Germline loops: CDR1 MNHNS, CDR2 SASEGT.

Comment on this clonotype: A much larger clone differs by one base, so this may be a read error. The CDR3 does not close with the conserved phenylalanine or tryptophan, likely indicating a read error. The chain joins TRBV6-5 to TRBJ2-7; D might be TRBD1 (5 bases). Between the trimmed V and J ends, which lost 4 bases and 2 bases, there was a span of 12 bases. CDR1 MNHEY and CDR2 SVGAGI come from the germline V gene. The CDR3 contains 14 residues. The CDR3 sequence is CASSFQTEPYEQYY. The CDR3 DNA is TGTGCCAGCAGTTTCCAGACAGAACCCTACGAGCAGTACTAC.

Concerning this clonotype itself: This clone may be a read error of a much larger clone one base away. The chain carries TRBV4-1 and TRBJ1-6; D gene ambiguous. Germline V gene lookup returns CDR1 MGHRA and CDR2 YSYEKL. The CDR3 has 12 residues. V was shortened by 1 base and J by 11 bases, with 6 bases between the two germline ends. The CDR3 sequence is CASSQGHPPLHF. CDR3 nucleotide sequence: TGCGCCAGCAGCCAAGGCCATCCACCCCTCCACTTT.

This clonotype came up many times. This CDR3 is CASRSPGEDEQFF. The CDR3 region has the DNA TGTGCCAGCAGATCCCCCGGGGAGGATGAGCAGTTCTTC. The V call is TRBV11-2, the J call TRBJ2-1, with D maybe TRBD2 (6 bases). Trimming took off 6 bases at V and 8 bases at J, with 14 bases between the two ends. Germline assignment: CDR1 SGHAT and CDR2 FQNNGV. The CDR3 spans 13 residues.

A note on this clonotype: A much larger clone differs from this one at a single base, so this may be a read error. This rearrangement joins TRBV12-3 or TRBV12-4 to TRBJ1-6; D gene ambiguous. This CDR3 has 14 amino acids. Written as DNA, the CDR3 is TGTGTCAGCAGTACGCTGGGAGGCGCTTCACCCCTCCACTTT. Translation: CVSSTLGGASPLHF.

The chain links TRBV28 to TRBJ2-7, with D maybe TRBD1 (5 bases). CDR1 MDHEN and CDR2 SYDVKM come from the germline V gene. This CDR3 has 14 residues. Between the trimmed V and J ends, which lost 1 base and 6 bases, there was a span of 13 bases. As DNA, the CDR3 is TGTGCCAGCAGTTTATTGGCAGGGCTGGCCGAGCAGTACTTC. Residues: CASSLLAGLAEQYF.

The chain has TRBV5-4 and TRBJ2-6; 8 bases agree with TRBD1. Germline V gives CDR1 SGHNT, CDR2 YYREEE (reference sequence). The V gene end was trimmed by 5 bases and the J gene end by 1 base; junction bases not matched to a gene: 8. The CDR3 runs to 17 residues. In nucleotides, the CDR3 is TGTGCCAGCAGTTCGGACAGGGTAGGATCTGGGGCCAACGTCCTGACTTTC. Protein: CASSSDRVGSGANVLTF.

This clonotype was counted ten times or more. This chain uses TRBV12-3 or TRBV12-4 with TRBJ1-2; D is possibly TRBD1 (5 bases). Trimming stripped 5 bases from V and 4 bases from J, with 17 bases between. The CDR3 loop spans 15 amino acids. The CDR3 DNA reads TGTGCCAGCAGTCCCGGGGATCGGGGCTCCTATGGCTACACCTTC. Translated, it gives CASSPGDRGSYGYTF.

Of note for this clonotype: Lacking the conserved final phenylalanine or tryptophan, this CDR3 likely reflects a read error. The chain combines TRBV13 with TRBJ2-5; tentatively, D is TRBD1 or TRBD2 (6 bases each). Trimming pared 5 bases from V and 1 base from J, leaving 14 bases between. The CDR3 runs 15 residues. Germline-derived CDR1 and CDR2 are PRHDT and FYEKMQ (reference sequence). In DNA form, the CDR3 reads TGTGCCAGCAGCCTCAAGGGGGGCGCCCAAGAGACCCAGTACTTA. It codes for CASSLKGGAQETQYL.

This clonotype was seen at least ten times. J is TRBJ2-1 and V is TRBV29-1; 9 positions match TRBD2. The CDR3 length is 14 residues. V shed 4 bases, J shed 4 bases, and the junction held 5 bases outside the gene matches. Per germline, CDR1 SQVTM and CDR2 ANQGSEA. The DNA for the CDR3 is TGCAGCGTTGGGCTAGCGGGAATATACAATGAGCAGTTCTTC. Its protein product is CSVGLAGIYNEQFF.

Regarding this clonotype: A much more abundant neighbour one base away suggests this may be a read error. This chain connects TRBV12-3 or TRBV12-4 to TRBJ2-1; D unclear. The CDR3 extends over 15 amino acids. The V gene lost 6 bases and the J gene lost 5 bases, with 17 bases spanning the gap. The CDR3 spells CASRPFSVSNNEQFF. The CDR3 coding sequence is TGTGCCAGCAGGCCCTTCAGCGTGAGCAACAATGAGCAGTTCTTC.

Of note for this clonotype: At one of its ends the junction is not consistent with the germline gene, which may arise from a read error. The CDR3 spells CSVLLTSGYTWELFF. CDR3 DNA: TGCAGCGTTTTACTGACTAGCGGTTACACCTGGGAGCTGTTTTTT. The V call is TRBV29-1, the J call TRBJ2-2; 9 nucleotides line up with TRBD2. Per the germline V gene, CDR1 is SQVTM and CDR2 is ANQGSEA. This CDR3 spans 15 amino acids.

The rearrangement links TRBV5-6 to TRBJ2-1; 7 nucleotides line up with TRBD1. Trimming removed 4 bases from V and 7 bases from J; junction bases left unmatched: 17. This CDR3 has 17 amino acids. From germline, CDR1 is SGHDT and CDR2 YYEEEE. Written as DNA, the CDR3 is TGTGCCAGCAGCATGGTACAGGGGATTGGGACATTGAATGAGCAGTTCTTC. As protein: CASSMVQGIGTLNEQFF.

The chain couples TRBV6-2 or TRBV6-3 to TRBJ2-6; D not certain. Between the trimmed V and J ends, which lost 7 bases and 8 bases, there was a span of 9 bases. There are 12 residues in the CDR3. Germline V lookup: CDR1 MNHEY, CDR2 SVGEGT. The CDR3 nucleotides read TGTGCCAGCACTAGTAACTCCAACGTCCTGACTTTC. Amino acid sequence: CASTSNSNVLTF.

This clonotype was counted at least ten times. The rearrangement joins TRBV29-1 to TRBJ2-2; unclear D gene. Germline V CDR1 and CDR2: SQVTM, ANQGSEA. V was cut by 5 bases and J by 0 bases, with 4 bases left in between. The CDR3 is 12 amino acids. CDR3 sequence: CSVSPNTGELFF. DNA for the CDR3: TGCAGCGTTTCACCGAACACCGGGGAGCTGTTTTTT.

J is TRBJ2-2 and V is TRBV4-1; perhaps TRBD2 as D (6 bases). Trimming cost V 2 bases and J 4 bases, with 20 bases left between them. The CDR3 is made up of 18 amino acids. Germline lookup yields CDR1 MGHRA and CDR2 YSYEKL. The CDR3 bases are TGCGCCAGCAGCCAATCCCCCCGGGACTTTGACCGCACCGGGGAGCTGTTTTTT. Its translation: CASSQSPRDFDRTGELFF.

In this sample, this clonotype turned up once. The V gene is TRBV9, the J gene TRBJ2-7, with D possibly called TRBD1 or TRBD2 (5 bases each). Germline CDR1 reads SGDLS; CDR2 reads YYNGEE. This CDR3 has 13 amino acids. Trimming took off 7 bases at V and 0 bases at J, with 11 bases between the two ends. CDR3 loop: CASGGGSSYEQYF. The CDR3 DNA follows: TGTGCCAGCGGTGGGGGTAGCTCCTACGAGCAGTACTTC.

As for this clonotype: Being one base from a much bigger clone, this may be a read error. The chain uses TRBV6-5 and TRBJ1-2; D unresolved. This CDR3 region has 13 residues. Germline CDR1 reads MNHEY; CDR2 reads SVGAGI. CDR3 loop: CTSTLWYGNGYTF. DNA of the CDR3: TGTACCAGCACTTTATGGTACGGGAATGGCTACACCTTC.

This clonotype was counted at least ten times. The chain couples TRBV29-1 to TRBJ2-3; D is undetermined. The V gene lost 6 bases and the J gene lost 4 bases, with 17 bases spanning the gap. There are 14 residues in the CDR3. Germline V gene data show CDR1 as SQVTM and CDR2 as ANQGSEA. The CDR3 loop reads CSVPSEFGADTQYF. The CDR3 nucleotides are TGCAGCGTCCCCTCCGAGTTTGGAGCAGATACGCAGTATTTT.

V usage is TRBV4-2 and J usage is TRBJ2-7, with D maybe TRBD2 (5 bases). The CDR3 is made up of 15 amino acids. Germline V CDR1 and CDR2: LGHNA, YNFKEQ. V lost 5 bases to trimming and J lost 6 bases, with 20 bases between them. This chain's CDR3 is CASSSLTKSLGEQYF. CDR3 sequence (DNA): TGTGCCAGCAGCTCCCTGACTAAATCTTTAGGCGAGCAGTACTTC.